Sequencing of this T cell receptor (beta chain) was carried out in a study of metastatic and nonmetastatic thyroid tumors. Study information: Thyroid patients, malignant and benign, had repertoires compared across blood and tumor or nodule tissue. Regarding the study as a whole: Patients with malignant thyroid tumors reportedly had significantly higher TCR beta diversity than those with benign nodules, in blood and tumor.

This clone was recorded at least ten times. Antigen specificity is unknown. Not a single patient had been given any form of treatment at any point before undergoing thyroid surgery. Study processing details: A papillary thyroid cancer distant-metastasis classifier was built from CDR3 differences across clinicopathological groups. TCRdb re-clonotyped the PCR reads through MiXCR. Clone size and V and J calls follow TCRdb, not the original study. In the table there are around 32,000 clones, approximately 7% of which are singletons. The receptor's source is a female donor with papillary thyroid cancer or a benign thyroid nodule (not recorded which). Some clones in this sample may be carry-over from other donors' samples. The sample comprised blood.

The CDR3 sequence: CASSPTGEVTEAFF. The CDR3 DNA is TGCGCCAGCAGCCCGACAGGGGAGGTCACTGAAGCTTTCTTT. The rearrangement uses TRBV5-1 and TRBJ1-1; 8 positions agree with TRBD1. Germline lookup yields CDR1 SGHRS and CDR2 YFSETQ. With V trimmed by 4 bases and J by 4 bases, 6 bases remained unmatched. The CDR3 length is 14 residues.